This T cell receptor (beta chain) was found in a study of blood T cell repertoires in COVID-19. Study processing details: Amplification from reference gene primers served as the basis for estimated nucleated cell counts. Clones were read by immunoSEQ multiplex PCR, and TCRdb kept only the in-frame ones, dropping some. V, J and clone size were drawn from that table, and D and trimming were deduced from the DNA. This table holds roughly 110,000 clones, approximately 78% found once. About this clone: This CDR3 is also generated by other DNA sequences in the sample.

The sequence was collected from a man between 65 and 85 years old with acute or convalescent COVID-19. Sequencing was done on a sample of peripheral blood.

The CDR3 region has the DNA TGCGCCAGCAGCTCCGGGACTAGCGGGGGGGCGAGAACCGGGGAGCTGTTTTTT. Amino acids: CASSSGTSGGARTGELFF. The genes are TRBV5-1 and TRBJ2-2; 16 bases fit TRBD2. The CDR3 loop spans 18 amino acids. Germline lookup yields CDR1 SGHRS and CDR2 YFSETQ. V shed 3 bases, J shed 5 bases, and the junction held 7 bases outside the gene matches.